This TCR beta chain was retrieved from a study of blood T cell repertoires in COVID-19. Study at large: In each case, the material was cDNA or gDNA derived from T cells, B-cell-depleted T cells, or PBMCs.

Clinical history reported by participants formed the basis on which cohorts were assigned. CDR1 LNHDA and CDR2 SQIVND come from the germline V gene (reference sequence). This CDR3 spans 15 amino acids. V was clipped by 6 bases and J by 4 bases; unmatched bases: 9. In the authors' methods: It was from reference gene primer amplification that nucleated cell counts were estimated. Some clones are missing from TCRdb's copy, which holds only in-frame ones; the method was immunoSEQ multiplex PCR. D and trimming were read from the DNA, whereas the V and J calls and clone size are those reported in that table. The table lists about 250,000 clones, around 90% of them singletons.

This sequence was found in a woman in her twenties or thirties with acute COVID-19. The chain recombines TRBV19 with TRBJ1-1; 9 positions match TRBD1. The sequencing input was PBMCs or T cells enriched from blood (not recorded which). The chain's CDR3 is CASRKQGALSTEAFF. The DNA of the CDR3 is TGTGCCAGTAGGAAACAGGGGGCCCTCAGCACTGAAGCTTTCTTT.